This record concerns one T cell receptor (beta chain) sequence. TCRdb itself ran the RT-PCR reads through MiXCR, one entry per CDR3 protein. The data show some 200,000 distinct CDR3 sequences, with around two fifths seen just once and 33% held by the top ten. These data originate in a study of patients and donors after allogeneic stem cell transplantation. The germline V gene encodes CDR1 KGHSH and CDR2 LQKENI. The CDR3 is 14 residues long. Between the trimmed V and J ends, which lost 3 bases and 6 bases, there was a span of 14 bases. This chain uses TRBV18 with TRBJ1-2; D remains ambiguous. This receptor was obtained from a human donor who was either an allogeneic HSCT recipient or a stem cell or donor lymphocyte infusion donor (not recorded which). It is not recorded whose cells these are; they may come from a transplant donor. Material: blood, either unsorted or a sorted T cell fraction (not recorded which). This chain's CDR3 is CASSPPSKIDGYTF. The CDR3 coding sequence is TGTGCCAGCTCACCCCCATCTAAGATCGATGGCTACACCTTC.